A single sample is the source of the 29 T cell receptor beta chains below, sequenced in a study of control samples from healthy donors and cancer patients. TCRdb's table, derived via immunoSEQ multiplex PCR, lists solely in-frame clones and lacks some. The sample table sets out roughly 200,000 clones. Sequenced material: blood. The origin of the receptors is a young woman in good health.

The chain links TRBV28 to TRBJ1-2, with no clear D. Trimming cost V 6 bases and J 4 bases, with 12 bases left between them. CDR3 length: 13 residues. CDR1 and CDR2 from the germline V gene are MDHEN and SYDVKM. The chain's CDR3 is CASRARLLYGYTF. DNA for the CDR3: TGTGCCAGCAGAGCGAGACTGCTCTATGGCTACACCTTC.

The chain recombines TRBV4-1 with TRBJ1-5; 9 positions match TRBD1. This CDR3 spans 15 amino acids. V gave up 4 bases and J gave up 7 bases; unmatched junction bases: 8. Germline assignment: CDR1 MGHRA and CDR2 YSYEKL. The CDR3 protein is CASSPGDRDTQPQHF. Written as DNA, the CDR3 is TGCGCCAGCAGCCCAGGGGACAGGGACACCCAGCCCCAGCATTTT.

This chain uses TRBV11-2 with TRBJ2-3, with 8 bases fitting TRBD2. The V and J ends lost 8 bases and 1 base, in that order; junction bases with no gene match: 2. The germline V gene has CDR1 SGHAT and CDR2 FQNNGV. The length of the CDR3 is 13 residues. CDR3 coding DNA: TGTGCCAGCCTGCGGGGGGGCACAGATACGCAGTATTTT. It encodes CASLRGGTDTQYF.

The CDR3 sequence: CASSLNHPGGGYTF. The CDR3 bases are TGCGCCAGCAGCCTTAACCACCCGGGGGGTGGCTACACCTTC. The chain carries TRBV4-1 and TRBJ1-2; maybe TRBD1 (5 bases). Germline V gene lookup returns CDR1 MGHRA and CDR2 YSYEKL. The CDR3 runs to 14 residues. Trimming removed 4 bases at V and 7 bases at J, with 16 bases between.

The V and J genes are TRBV11-1 and TRBJ2-1, with unresolved D. Looked up from germline, CDR1 is SGHAT and CDR2 is FQDESV (reference sequence). Trimming took 1 base from V and 3 from J, leaving 10 bases between them. The CDR3 has 15 residues. The CDR3 region is CASSLERRNYNEQFF. The CDR3 DNA is TGTGCCAGCAGCTTAGAAAGACGAAACTACAATGAGCAGTTCTTC.

The rearrangement joins TRBV5-1 to TRBJ1-1, with D perhaps TRBD1 (5 bases). Germline lookup yields CDR1 SGHRS and CDR2 YFSETQ. V was pared by 0 bases and J by 0 bases, with 27 bases between. The CDR3 sequence is 21 residues long. CDR3 residues: CASSLASHLGVMAAMNTEAFF. The CDR3 region has the DNA TGCGCCAGCAGCTTGGCGTCCCACTTGGGGGTTATGGCAGCGATGAACACTGAAGCTTTCTTT.

The rearrangement links TRBV5-1 to TRBJ2-1; 14 bases align to TRBD2. Germline CDR1 reads SGHRS; CDR2 reads YFSETQ. Trimming took 7 bases from V and 7 from J; bases not matched to a gene: 4. The CDR3 is made up of 14 amino acids. As DNA, the CDR3 is TGCGCCAGCGGGGGACTAGCGGGGGTTAATGAGCAGTTCTTC. Translation gives CASGGLAGVNEQFF.

V usage is TRBV6-2 or TRBV6-3 and J usage is TRBJ1-2; D might be TRBD1 (5 bases). The CDR3 consists of 16 residues. V lost 5 bases and J 4 bases, leaving 20 bases between the germline ends. Germline loops: CDR1 MNHEY, CDR2 SVGEGT. CDR3 DNA: TGTGCCAGCAGTAAAGCCTTCACGACAGTATTCTATGGCTACACCTTC. This encodes CASSKAFTTVFYGYTF.

The J gene is TRBJ1-2, the V gene TRBV3-1 (or the pseudogene TRBV3-2); D gene ambiguous. The V and J ends lost 1 base and 10 bases respectively, with 7 bases between them. Germline-derived CDR1 and CDR2 are LGHDT and YNNKEL (reference sequence). The CDR3 sequence is 11 residues long. The CDR3: CASSQAHTYTF. The CDR3 DNA is TGTGCCAGCAGCCAAGCCCACACCTACACCTTC.

The chain is built from TRBV5-1 and TRBJ1-2; 7 bases align to TRBD1. Germline V CDR1 and CDR2: SGHRS, YFSETQ. Trimming took 4 bases from V and 2 from J; bases not matched to a gene: 8. This CDR3 has 15 amino acids. The CDR3: CASSPRPTGNYGYTF. In nucleotides, the CDR3 is TGCGCCAGCAGCCCCCGACCGACAGGGAACTATGGCTACACCTTC.

This chain connects TRBV5-1 to TRBJ1-3; the match to TRBD1 covers 7 bases. The junction had 6 bases not matched to a gene; V was cut back by 1 base and J by 2 bases. The length of the CDR3 is 16 residues. Per the germline V gene, CDR1 is SGHRS and CDR2 is YFSETQ. This CDR3 reads CASSLRTGGAGNTIYF. CDR3 DNA: TGCGCCAGCAGCTTGCGGACAGGAGGGGCTGGAAACACCATATATTTT.

The chain combines TRBV14 with TRBJ1-4; the match to TRBD1 covers 10 bases. The V gene end was trimmed by 4 bases and the J gene end by 4 bases; junction bases not matched to a gene: 3. The CDR3 contains 15 residues. The V gene's germline CDR1 is SGHDN and CDR2 FVKESK. The CDR3, as DNA: TGTGCCAGCAGCCGACAGGGGGCTTTTAATGAAAAACTGTTTTTT. Translated: CASSRQGAFNEKLFF.

V usage is TRBV6-2 or TRBV6-3 and J usage is TRBJ2-2, with a weak D call TRBD1 (6 bases). In germline, CDR1 is MNHEY, CDR2 SVGEGT. The CDR3 contains 15 residues. Trimming removed 5 bases at V and 3 bases at J, with 13 bases between. This CDR3 is CASSPRQVDTGELFF. The CDR3 DNA reads as TGTGCCAGCAGTCCCCGACAGGTAGACACCGGGGAGCTGTTTTTT.

V and J are TRBV2 and TRBJ1-2; the D gene is possibly TRBD1 (5 bases). Germline values: CDR1 SNHLY, CDR2 FYNNEI. V shed 0 bases and J shed 4 bases, with 12 bases lying between them. The CDR3 spans 15 residues. CDR3 protein: CASSEAVRVIYGYTF. CDR3 DNA sequence: TGTGCCAGCAGTGAAGCGGTCAGGGTTATCTATGGCTACACCTTC.

V is TRBV19 and J is TRBJ1-2; tentatively, D is TRBD1 (5 bases). CDR1 and CDR2 from the germline V gene are LNHDA and SQIVND (reference sequence). This CDR3 has 13 amino acids. Trimming took 7 bases from V and 7 from J, leaving 16 bases between them. Here the CDR3 DNA reads TGTGCCAGTACCCCGAGGACAATGCCTGGCTACACCTTC. It yields the protein CASTPRTMPGYTF. Combining the CDR3 with reference TRBV19 and TRBJ1-2 gives the whole variable domain DGGITQSPKYLFRKEGQNVTLSCEQNLNHDAMYWYRQDPGQGLRLIYYSQIVNDFQKGDIAEGYSVSREKKESFPLTVTSAQKNPTAFYLCASTPRTMPGYTFGSGTRLTVV.

The rearrangement links TRBV30 to TRBJ2-7, with D perhaps matching TRBD2 (6 bases). CDR1 is GTSNPN, CDR2 SVGIG, per germline (reference sequence). V was clipped by 5 bases and J by 3 bases, with 17 bases between them. The CDR3 runs to 14 residues. CDR3 loop: CAWWTGTGHYEQYF. CDR3 nucleotides: TGTGCCTGGTGGACCGGGACTGGACACTACGAGCAGTACTTC.

The chain carries TRBV5-1 and TRBJ2-3; D not certain. Trimming shortened V by 0 bases and J by 4 bases, and 12 bases separated the two germline ends. Germline V gene lookup returns CDR1 SGHRS and CDR2 YFSETQ. The CDR3 runs 15 residues. The CDR3, as DNA: TGCGCCAGCAGCTTGGAAAGTCTGCCGGCAGATACGCAGTATTTT. Its protein product is CASSLESLPADTQYF.

Here the CDR3 DNA reads TGTGCCAGCAGTGCGACAGCGGAAGCTTTCTTT. Protein: CASSATAEAFF. The rearrangement links TRBV2 to TRBJ1-1; D may be TRBD1 (5 bases). V lost 4 bases to trimming and J lost 8 bases, with 8 bases between them. The CDR3 spans 11 residues. CDR1 SNHLY and CDR2 FYNNEI come from the germline V gene.

This chain links TRBV25-1 with TRBJ2-5; the match to TRBD1 covers 10 bases. From germline, CDR1 is MGHDK and CDR2 SYGVNS. The CDR3 runs 17 residues. Trimming took 6 bases from V and 1 from J; bases not matched to a gene: 11. The CDR3 nucleotides read TGTGCCAGCAGATGGACAGGGGGGCAAAGTATCCAAGAGACCCAGTACTTC. Encoded protein: CASRWTGGQSIQETQYF. Together with reference TRBV25-1 and TRBJ2-5, the CDR3 gives the full variable domain: EADIYQTPRYLVIGTGKKITLECSQTMGHDKMYWYQQDPGMELHLIHYSYGVNSTEKGDLSSESTVSRIRTEHFPLTLESARPSHTSQYLCASRWTGGQSIQETQYFGPGTRLLVL.

This chain links TRBV5-1 with TRBJ1-4; D is uncertain. Trimming took off 4 bases at V and 0 bases at J, with 10 bases between the two ends. CDR3 length equals 15 residues. CDR1 and CDR2 from the germline V gene are SGHRS and YFSETQ. This chain's CDR3 is CASSPDGATNEKLFF. CDR3 coding DNA: TGCGCCAGCAGCCCGGACGGCGCAACTAATGAAAAACTGTTTTTT.

The chain uses TRBV4-1 and TRBJ2-5, with 9 bases that match TRBD1. After removal of 3 bases from V and 5 bases from J, the junction contained 7 bases not matched to a gene. The length of the CDR3 is 15 residues. CDR1 and CDR2 from the germline V gene are MGHRA and YSYEKL. CDR3 in amino acids: CASSQPGQGIETQYF. The CDR3 DNA sequence: TGCGCCAGCAGCCAGCCGGGACAGGGCATCGAGACCCAGTACTTC.

The genes are TRBV5-1 and TRBJ1-5; D is possibly TRBD1 (6 bases). There are 13 residues in the CDR3. CDR1 and CDR2 from the germline V gene are SGHRS and YFSETQ. Trimming took off 4 bases at V and 4 bases at J, with 9 bases between the two ends. The CDR3 DNA reads as TGCGCCAGCAGCGCGGGACAAAATCAGCCCCAGCATTTT. Translated, it gives CASSAGQNQPQHF.

The gene calls are TRBV19 and TRBJ2-1, with 8 bases fitting TRBD2. The CDR3 is 12 amino acids. The germline CDR1 and CDR2 sequences are LNHDA and SQIVND (reference sequence). The V gene end was trimmed by 10 bases and the J gene end by 7 bases; junction bases not matched to a gene: 6. CDR3 loop: CATRGGPNEQFF. The CDR3, as DNA: TGTGCCACCCGGGGGGGGCCGAATGAGCAGTTCTTC.

The CDR3: CATSMASSSYNEQFF. Here the CDR3 DNA reads TGCGCCACCTCCATGGCTTCGAGCTCCTACAATGAGCAGTTCTTC. The V gene is TRBV4-1, the J gene TRBJ2-1; D gene uncertain. The germline CDR1 and CDR2 sequences are MGHRA and YSYEKL. Trimming took off 10 bases at V and 0 bases at J, with 16 bases between the two ends. The CDR3 has 15 amino acids.

This chain's CDR3 is CASSTARHEQFF. The CDR3 DNA is TGTGCCAGCAGTACCGCTCGGCATGAGCAGTTCTTC. The chain combines TRBV6-5 with TRBJ2-1; D unclear. The CDR3 extends over 12 amino acids. The germline V gene has CDR1 MNHEY and CDR2 SVGAGI. V lost 5 bases and J lost 8, with 10 bases in between.

The chain is built from TRBV6-1 and TRBJ1-4; D unclear. The CDR3 totals 14 residues. The V end was cut by 1 base, the J end by 5 bases, with 8 bases between. Per the germline V gene, CDR1 is MNHNS and CDR2 is SASEGT. CDR3 residues: CASSEDRGNEKLFF. For the CDR3, the DNA is TGTGCCAGCAGTGAAGATCGGGGAAATGAAAAACTGTTTTTT.

The chain links TRBV6-1 to TRBJ1-6, with D possibly being TRBD1 (6 bases). From germline, CDR1 is MNHNS and CDR2 SASEGT. CDR3 length equals 17 residues. Trimming removed 2 bases from V and 2 bases from J, with 13 bases in between. CDR3 sequence reads: CASSERDNGAYNSPLHF. As DNA, the CDR3 is TGTGCCAGCAGTGAAAGGGACAACGGAGCCTATAATTCACCCCTCCACTTT.

This chain uses TRBV29-1 with TRBJ1-2; D remains ambiguous. The V end lost 8 bases, the J end lost 4 bases, and 11 bases lay between the germline ends. This CDR3 region has 11 residues. Germline V gene lookup returns CDR1 SQVTM and CDR2 ANQGSEA. CDR3 loop: CSREVFYGYTF. The DNA of the CDR3 is TGCAGCCGGGAGGTCTTCTATGGCTACACCTTC.

This chain joins TRBV24-1 and TRBJ2-5, with 11 positions matching TRBD2. CDR1 is KGHDR, CDR2 SFDVKD, per germline. The CDR3 spans 18 residues. With V trimmed by 4 bases and J by 1 base, 10 bases remained unmatched. CDR3 residues: CATSDTGTSGAIQETQYF. In nucleotides, the CDR3 is TGTGCCACCAGTGACACCGGGACTAGCGGAGCAATCCAAGAGACCCAGTACTTC.